Presented here are 31 T cell receptor beta chains from one specimen sequenced in a study of blood T cell repertoires in COVID-19 (dated by TCRdb to about 2020). Libraries were constructed by the immunoSEQ multiplex PCR assay. TCRdb mirrors the immuneACCESS table, restricted to in-frame sequences. Some clones are absent from its copies; in checked studies, under half trace to an unresolved V gene, and the reason for the others is unknown. This sample lists hundreds of thousands of clones; roughly nine tenths were detected once. The top ten hold 2% to 3% of the sample. The sample comprised PBMCs or T cells enriched from blood (not recorded which). The receptors here all came from a man between 60 and 75 years old who had recovered from COVID-19.

This clone was counted a single time. CDR3 in amino acids: CASSLIRGGQPQHF. The DNA for the CDR3 is TGTGCCAGCAGCTTAATCAGGGGCGGTCAGCCCCAGCATTTT. The V and J genes are TRBV7-2 and TRBJ1-5, with D possibly matching TRBD1 (6 bases). The CDR3 consists of 14 residues. The germline V and J ends were trimmed by 2 bases and 6 bases, with 11 bases remaining between them. Germline V lookup: CDR1 SGHTA, CDR2 FQGNSA.

The chain recombines TRBV7-2 with TRBJ2-4; weak D call: TRBD1 (5 bases). V shed 3 bases and J shed 0 bases, with 12 bases lying between them. This CDR3 is 16 amino acids long. Germline CDR1 SGHTA, CDR2 FQGNSA. The CDR3 loop reads CASSFSGALAKNIQYF. The CDR3 DNA sequence: TGTGCCAGCAGCTTTTCTGGGGCCCTAGCCAAAAACATTCAGTACTTC.

This chain links TRBV6-6 with TRBJ1-4; D is unresolved. The CDR3 is 13 amino acids. CDR1 is MNHNY, CDR2 SVGAGI, per germline (reference sequence). The germline V and J ends were trimmed by 7 bases and 3 bases, with 9 bases remaining between them. CDR3 DNA sequence: TGTGCCAGCAAAGGGAGGCCTAATGAAAAACTGTTTTTT. This sequence encodes CASKGRPNEKLFF.

V and J are TRBV7-2 and TRBJ1-3, with D tentatively TRBD1 (5 bases). The ends were cut back, 5 bases at V and 3 bases at J, with 14 bases in the middle. The germline V gene has CDR1 SGHTA and CDR2 FQGNSA. The CDR3 covers 15 residues. CDR3 region: CASSNSGGGGNTIYF. The CDR3 DNA sequence: TGTGCCAGCAGCAATAGTGGGGGGGGTGGAAACACCATATATTTT.

The chain has TRBV9 and TRBJ2-3; the match to TRBD2 covers 11 bases. Germline V gene sequence: CDR1 SGDLS, CDR2 YYNGEE. With 0 bases clipped from V and 0 bases from J, the junction kept 9 bases outside the gene matches. The CDR3 runs 19 residues. CDR3 sequence (DNA): TGTGCCAGCAGCGTAGCCAAAACGTGGACTAGCGGGAGCACAGATACGCAGTATTTT. Protein: CASSVAKTWTSGSTDTQYF.

J is TRBJ2-5 and V is TRBV2; no clear D gene. The CDR3 has 12 residues. Trimming shortened V by 5 bases and J by 3 bases, and 7 bases separated the two germline ends. Germline V gives CDR1 SNHLY, CDR2 FYNNEI. The CDR3 protein is CASSLFEETQYF. The DNA for the CDR3 is TGTGCCAGCAGTTTGTTCGAAGAGACCCAGTACTTC.

The chain uses TRBV13 and TRBJ1-3, with D perhaps matching TRBD1 (5 bases). Germline V gene data show CDR1 as PRHDT and CDR2 as FYEKMQ (reference sequence). With 3 bases removed from V and 4 bases from J, the gap between germline ends came to 10 bases. This CDR3 has 14 amino acids. The CDR3 region has the DNA TGTGCCAGCAGCTTTGAGGGACTAGGAAACACCATATATTTT. It specifies CASSFEGLGNTIYF.

The V call is TRBV19, the J call TRBJ2-1, with 9 bases fitting TRBD2. This CDR3 is built from 15 residues. With 6 bases clipped from V and 4 bases from J, the junction kept 7 bases outside the gene matches. CDR1 and CDR2 (germline): LNHDA, SQIVND (reference sequence). This CDR3 is CASRQTSGPYNEQFF. In DNA, the CDR3 is TGTGCCAGTAGGCAGACTAGCGGCCCTTACAATGAGCAGTTCTTC.

DNA for the CDR3: TGTGCCTGGAGTACAGGGGCGGCTAAAGCAGATACGCAGTATTTT. Translating gives CAWSTGAAKADTQYF. The rearrangement uses TRBV30 and TRBJ2-3; TRBD1 matches at 7 bases. The J segment lost 4 bases and the V segment lost 2 bases, leaving 9 bases of the junction unmatched. This CDR3 comprises 15 residues. CDR1 GTSNPN and CDR2 SVGIG come from the germline V gene (reference sequence).

This clone occurred many times. The rearrangement links TRBV27 to TRBJ1-1; D not resolved. Germline V gene data show CDR1 as MNHEY and CDR2 as SMNVEV (reference sequence). V was cut by 3 bases and J by 1 base, with 12 bases left in between. The CDR3 is 15 residues long. The CDR3 nucleotides read TGTGCCAGCAGTTTCAGAGGGTTCGGGAACACTGAAGCTTTCTTT. It translates to CASSFRGFGNTEAFF.

The chain has TRBV5-1 and TRBJ2-5; 10 nucleotides agree with TRBD2. With 4 bases clipped from V and 5 bases from J, the junction kept 8 bases outside the gene matches. CDR1 and CDR2 from the germline V gene are SGHRS and YFSETQ. This CDR3 spans 15 amino acids. CDR3 nucleotide sequence: TGCGCCAGCAGCACCACACTAGCGGGACAGGAGACCCAGTACTTC. It encodes CASSTTLAGQETQYF.

This chain connects TRBV11-3 to TRBJ2-1; possible D gene TRBD1, 7 bases. V shed 4 bases and J shed 3 bases, with 13 bases lying between them. From germline, CDR1 is SGHNT and CDR2 YENEEA. The CDR3 length is 15 residues. The CDR3 nucleotides read TGTGCCAGCAGCTACACGGGGGACAGCTACAATGAGCAGTTCTTC. Translated: CASSYTGDSYNEQFF.

The sample holds a few counts of this clone. The chain has TRBV6-5 and TRBJ1-1; 7 bases align to TRBD1. With V trimmed by 8 bases and J by 5 bases, 14 bases remained unmatched. CDR3 length: 15 residues. Germline assignment: CDR1 MNHEY and CDR2 SVGAGI. The CDR3 here is CASRQFSTGRTEAFF. The CDR3 DNA sequence: TGTGCCAGCCGGCAATTTTCGACAGGGAGGACTGAAGCTTTCTTT.

This clone was observed once. This chain links TRBV2 with TRBJ2-1; possible D gene TRBD2, 6 bases. The CDR3 sequence is 16 residues long. V shed 6 bases and J shed 0 bases, with 15 bases lying between them. Germline CDR1 reads SNHLY; CDR2 reads FYNNEI. The CDR3 DNA sequence: TGTGCCAGCAGGGGTATAGCGGAAAGCTCCTACAATGAGCAGTTCTTC. The encoded protein is CASRGIAESSYNEQFF.

This clone was counted only a few times. The chain recombines TRBV7-4 with TRBJ2-1; maybe TRBD2 (6 bases). Germline V lookup: CDR1 SGHVT, CDR2 SQSDAQ. The CDR3 has 15 amino acids. V was trimmed by 3 bases and J by 8 bases, leaving 17 bases between them. CDR3 nucleotide sequence: TGTGCCAGCAGCTTGTGGGGACTCCGGGGTTATGAGCAGTTCTTC. Translation: CASSLWGLRGYEQFF.

The rearrangement uses TRBV27 and TRBJ1-1, with 7 bases that match TRBD1. The germline V gene encodes CDR1 MNHEY and CDR2 SMNVEV (reference sequence). The V gene end was trimmed by 6 bases and the J gene end by 3 bases; junction bases not matched to a gene: 13. CDR3 length: 16 residues. Written as DNA, the CDR3 is TGTGCCAGCAGACCCGAAACCAAAGACAGGGACACTGAAGCTTTCTTT. Its protein is CASRPETKDRDTEAFF.

The V call is TRBV7-2, the J call TRBJ2-2; 7 nucleotides agree with TRBD2. The CDR3 totals 18 residues. CDR1 and CDR2 from the germline V gene are SGHTA and FQGNSA. V lost 2 bases and J lost 5; bases outside the gene matches: 14. CDR3 residues: CASSLTHRDYVVTGELFF. The CDR3 bases are TGTGCCAGCAGCTTAACGCACCGGGACTATGTAGTTACCGGGGAGCTGTTTTTT.

The CDR3 protein is CASSIDGANNSPLHF. CDR3 DNA: TGTGCCAGTAGTATAGATGGGGCCAATAATTCACCCCTCCACTTT. The V call is TRBV19, the J call TRBJ1-6; D may be TRBD1 (5 bases). The CDR3 runs 15 residues. V dropped 0 bases and J dropped 5 bases, with 8 bases sitting between them. CDR1 and CDR2 (germline): LNHDA, SQIVND (reference sequence).

This sequence joins TRBV12-3 or TRBV12-4 and TRBJ1-5; possibly TRBD1 for D (6 bases). Between the trimmed V and J ends, which lost 5 bases and 2 bases, there was a span of 7 bases. The length of the CDR3 is 13 residues. CDR3 protein: CASSRQGNQPQHF. For the CDR3, the DNA is TGTGCCAGCAGTCGACAGGGCAATCAGCCCCAGCATTTT.

The chain links TRBV4-2 to TRBJ1-2; D not resolved. V lost 0 bases to trimming and J lost 7 bases, with 15 bases between them. The CDR3 contains 15 residues. Germline lookup yields CDR1 LGHNA and CDR2 YNFKEQ. In DNA, the CDR3 is TGTGCCAGCAGCCAAGATCACCAGGCGAATTTTGGCTACACCTTC. This gives the protein CASSQDHQANFGYTF.

Here the CDR3 DNA reads TGTGCCAGCAGCTTTTATTTCCAGACCCAGTACTTC. It yields the protein CASSFYFQTQYF. The chain has TRBV7-9 and TRBJ2-5; no clear D. The CDR3 loop spans 12 amino acids. CDR1 is SEHNR, CDR2 FQNEAQ, per germline (reference sequence). Trimming left V 3 bases short and J 6 bases short, with 8 bases between.

In this sample, this clone turned up a few times. The V and J genes are TRBV7-2 and TRBJ1-1; D is perhaps TRBD1 (5 bases). CDR1 and CDR2 (germline): SGHTA, FQGNSA. The CDR3 runs to 13 residues. V was shortened by 4 bases and J by 1 base, with 7 bases between the two germline ends. CDR3 DNA sequence: TGTGCCAGCAGCTATGGACAGAACACTGAAGCTTTCTTT. Amino acids: CASSYGQNTEAFF.

The CDR3 coding sequence is TGTGCCAGCAGCTCCAGTCCCCAGGGGCCGTATGCTTTCTTT. Translating it yields CASSSSPQGPYAFF. The rearrangement uses TRBV9 and TRBJ1-1, with D perhaps TRBD1 (6 bases). The CDR3 runs to 14 residues. The germline gives CDR1 SGDLS, CDR2 YYNGEE. V lost 4 bases, J lost 11 bases, and 21 bases lay in between.

The gene calls are TRBV7-6 and TRBJ2-2; 8 bases map to TRBD2. The CDR3 is 16 residues long. Germline lookup yields CDR1 SGHVS and CDR2 FNYEAQ. Trimming took 0 bases from V and 7 from J; bases not matched to a gene: 7. The CDR3 reads CASSLATSGSGGELFF. CDR3 sequence (DNA): TGTGCCAGCAGCTTAGCAACTAGCGGTTCCGGCGGGGAGCTGTTTTTT.

The chain recombines TRBV30 with TRBJ1-2; perhaps TRBD1 as D (5 bases). Trimming cost V 0 bases and J 0 bases, with 8 bases left between them. The CDR3 is 14 residues long. Germline CDR1 and CDR2: GTSNPN and SVGIG (reference sequence). CDR3 nucleotide sequence: TGTGCCTGGAGTGTTCACAGGACTAACTATGGCTACACCTTC. This translates into CAWSVHRTNYGYTF.

V gene TRBV5-6 combines with J gene TRBJ1-4; maybe TRBD1 (6 bases). Per the germline V gene, CDR1 is SGHDT and CDR2 is YYEEEE. The V and J ends lost 2 bases and 8 bases respectively, with 16 bases between them. CDR3 length equals 15 residues. CDR3 region: CASSFTGREGEKLFF. CDR3 coding DNA: TGTGCCAGCAGCTTTACAGGGAGGGAAGGGGAAAAACTGTTTTTT.

The chain couples TRBV19 to TRBJ1-2; 7 bases map to TRBD1. The CDR3 totals 15 residues. J lost 8 bases, V lost 4 bases, and 13 bases had no gene match. Per the germline V gene, CDR1 is LNHDA and CDR2 is SQIVND (reference sequence). The CDR3 DNA follows: TGTGCCAGTAGTACCCTATCTGACAGGGCTCGCGGCTACACCTTC. Translated: CASSTLSDRARGYTF.

This chain connects TRBV3-1 (or the pseudogene TRBV3-2) to TRBJ1-2, with 9 bases that match TRBD1. The CDR3 covers 14 residues. The germline V gene encodes CDR1 LGHDT and CDR2 YNNKEL (reference sequence). V dropped 3 bases and J dropped 7; count of bases not matched to a gene: 6. The CDR3: CASSQAGQGFGYTF. DNA of the CDR3: TGTGCCAGCAGCCAGGCTGGACAGGGGTTTGGCTACACCTTC.

The rearrangement links TRBV28 to TRBJ1-4; TRBD1 is a possible D gene (5 bases). This CDR3 region has 16 residues. Deletions cut 3 bases from V and 5 bases from J, with 16 bases between. Per the germline V gene, CDR1 is MDHEN and CDR2 is SYDVKM. CDR3 nucleotide sequence: TGTGCCAGCAGTTTCATGCATATGGGGGGGAATGAAAAACTGTTTTTT. Residues: CASSFMHMGGNEKLFF.

The V call is TRBV18, the J call TRBJ1-5; D uncertain. The CDR3 is 12 residues long. CDR1 and CDR2 (germline): KGHSH, LQKENI. V shed 5 bases and J shed 3 bases, with 5 bases lying between them. The CDR3 spells CASSGLNQPQHF. DNA of the CDR3: TGTGCCAGCTCAGGGCTCAATCAGCCCCAGCATTTT.

This clone was seen a single time. The CDR3 bases are TGTGCCAGCAGCCTGACAGGGATTGGCTATGGCTACACCTTC. Protein sequence: CASSLTGIGYGYTF. This sequence joins TRBV14 and TRBJ1-2, with TRBD1 identical over 7 bases. V shed 4 bases, J shed 4 bases, and the junction held 6 bases outside the gene matches. The CDR3 totals 14 residues. Germline lookup yields CDR1 SGHDN and CDR2 FVKESK. Full variable domain (rest looked up from reference TRBV14 and TRBJ1-2): EAGVTQFPSHSVIEKGQTVTLRCDPISGHDNLYWYRRVMGKEIKFLLHFVKESKQDESGMPNNRFLAERTGGTYSTLKVQPAELEDSGVYFCASSLTGIGYGYTFGSGTRLTVV.